These T cell receptor beta chains were read from a single sample in a study of response to subunit inactivated influenza vaccine. TCRdb fed the RT-PCR reads into MiXCR, producing one record per CDR3 protein. The data show 500,000 or so distinct CDR3 sequences, approximately 17% seen once. Sequenced material: CD4+ T cells sorted from PBMCs, taken about 23 months after vaccination. Source of these receptors: a man between 45 and 75 years old who received an inactivated influenza vaccine. Both conserved end residues are part of each CDR3. The D gene is left open where the match is weak. Size tells how often a clone was seen (once, few, many) or the class of an expanded clone, and some rows leave it out.

D gene	V gene	J gene	clone size	CDR3 protein
NA	TRBV10-3	TRBJ1-2	NA	CAISREGYGYTF
TRBD2	TRBV7-2	TRBJ2-1	NA	CASSGTSGGQYNEQFF
NA	TRBV28	TRBJ2-7	few	CASQQGSYEQYF
NA	TRBV10-3	TRBJ1-6	few	CAIRGTYNSPLHF
NA	TRBV5-6	TRBJ1-1	NA	CASSLAAREPIFF
TRBD1	TRBV29-1	TRBJ2-7	NA	CSVLGKGAHEQYF
TRBD1	TRBV4-3	TRBJ2-3	few	CASSLGGTGFLDTQYF
TRBD1	TRBV7-8	TRBJ1-4	many	CASSLGNRGRSNEKLFF
NA	TRBV5-5	TRBJ1-1	many	CASSLPGNTEAFF
NA	TRBV4-1	TRBJ2-5	NA	CASSQDQRMQETQYF
TRBD1	TRBV27	TRBJ1-1	NA	CASRPNRDSLAFF
NA	TRBV20-1	TRBJ1-4	NA	CSARRGEKLFF
TRBD1	TRBV6-2/TRBV6-3	TRBJ2-2	NA	CASRRTGGNTGELFF
NA	TRBV2	TRBJ1-6	few	CASKRTDNSPLHF
NA	TRBV20-1	TRBJ1-6	few	CSARSNSPLHF
NA	TRBV20-1	TRBJ1-5	NA	CSAREGWQPQHF
NA	TRBV6-5	TRBJ2-7	few	CASSSLASLLYEQYF
TRBD1	TRBV12-3/TRBV12-4	TRBJ2-3	many	CASSLNGQVRTDTQYF
TRBD1	TRBV7-2	TRBJ2-7	NA	CASSLSGQGDEQYF
NA	TRBV6-1	TRBJ2-5	few	CASQWYSEGTQYF
NA	TRBV4-3	TRBJ2-3	NA	CASSQQFKGATFGTDTQYF
TRBD2	TRBV11-2	TRBJ2-1	few	CASSFWTSGSSYNEQFF
TRBD2	TRBV12-3/TRBV12-4	TRBJ2-5	few	CASSSLAGGAETQYF
TRBD1	TRBV5-1	TRBJ2-7	few	CASSRGTGVWDEQYF
TRBD1	TRBV11-3	TRBJ2-7	NA	CASSSRGLEQYF
NA	TRBV11-3	TRBJ2-3	few	CASSSRLVPDTQYF
NA	TRBV7-8	TRBJ1-2	many	CASSSLSGVYGYTF
NA	TRBV12-3/TRBV12-4	TRBJ2-4	NA	CASSLGGAAKNIQYF
TRBD2	TRBV5-6	TRBJ2-3	few	CASSPTSGRNTDTQYF
NA	TRBV20-1	TRBJ2-2	few	CSARDVLVNTGELFF
TRBD2	TRBV3-1	TRBJ2-5	NA	CAASGGARETQYF
NA	TRBV9	TRBJ2-1	NA	CASSTRREAGGYNEQFF
TRBD2	TRBV27	TRBJ2-1	NA	CASSLWGTSGGAFYNEQFF
NA	TRBV3-1	TRBJ2-3	NA	CASSQSGEGAQYF
TRBD1	TRBV29-1	TRBJ2-5	NA	CSVERRDRVKTQYF
TRBD2	TRBV6-2/TRBV6-3	TRBJ2-1	once	CASTQETSGSKRAFF
TRBD2	TRBV3-1	TRBJ2-3	NA	CASGGGTDTQYF
TRBD1	TRBV5-1	TRBJ1-2	few	CASSLAWDSQTSPNYGYTF
TRBD1	TRBV20-1	TRBJ1-2	few	CSATRQGEGVDYTF
NA	TRBV3-1	TRBJ2-1	few	CASSPRLGSGDEQFF